This T cell receptor beta chain derives from a study of T cells in women clearing cervical HPV infection. Across the study: Blood came at first lesion visit for cases, post-clearance for controls.

Study conclusions and caveats: CIN3+ cases had significantly higher TCR richness than controls; evenness did not differ.

As for this clone: Antigen unknown.

TCR beta CDR3 amplified by multiplex PCR from about 1200 ng genomic DNA. Produced via immunoSEQ multiplex PCR; TCRdb's table is partial and in-frame only. The sample includes tens of thousands of clones. The sequence came from a woman between 18 and 69 years old with a cervical HPV16 infection that either progressed to CIN3+ or cleared (not recorded which). Source material: blood buffy coat.

The CDR3 is CASSRGQGRMNTEAFF. CDR3 DNA, as far as it was read: TGTGCCAGTAGCCGCGGACAGGGCAGGATGAACACTGAA. The chain is built from TRBV19 and TRBJ1-1, with 8 bases lining up with TRBD1. The read ends 3 residues before the CDR3 terminus; that terminus is restored from the germline J gene. Germline CDR1 and CDR2: LNHDA and SQIVND (reference sequence). Trimming removed 6 bases from V and 0 bases from J; junction bases left unmatched: 9. The CDR3 loop spans 16 amino acids.